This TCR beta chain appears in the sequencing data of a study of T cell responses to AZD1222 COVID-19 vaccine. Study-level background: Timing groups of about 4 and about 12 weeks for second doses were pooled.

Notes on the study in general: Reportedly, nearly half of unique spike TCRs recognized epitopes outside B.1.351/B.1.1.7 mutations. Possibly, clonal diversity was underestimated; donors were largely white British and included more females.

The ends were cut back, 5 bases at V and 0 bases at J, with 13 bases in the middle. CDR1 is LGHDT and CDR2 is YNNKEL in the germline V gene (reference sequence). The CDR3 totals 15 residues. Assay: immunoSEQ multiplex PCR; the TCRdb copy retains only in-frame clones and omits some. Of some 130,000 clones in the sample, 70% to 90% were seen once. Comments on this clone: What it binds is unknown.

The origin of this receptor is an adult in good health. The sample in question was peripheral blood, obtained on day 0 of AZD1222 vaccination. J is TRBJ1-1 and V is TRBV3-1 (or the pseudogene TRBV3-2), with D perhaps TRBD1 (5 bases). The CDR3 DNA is TGTGCCAGCAGCATGTCCGGGACGGTGAACACTGAAGCTTTCTTT. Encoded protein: CASSMSGTVNTEAFF.